This T cell receptor (beta chain) derives from a study of OX40 agonist ivuxolimab in advanced cancers. Germline V gene sequence: CDR1 SQVTM, CDR2 ANQGSEA. This CDR3 is built from 13 residues. V dropped 5 bases and J dropped 4 bases, with 14 bases sitting between them. TCRdb's table, derived via immunoSEQ multiplex PCR, lists solely in-frame clones and lacks some. The profile shows almost 85,000 clones, around 84% of them singletons. Material: CD4+ or CD8+ T cells sorted from blood, obtained in a trial of the OX40 agonist ivuxolimab. The J gene is TRBJ1-2, the V gene TRBV29-1; tentatively, D is TRBD1 (5 bases). This TCR derives from an adult with an advanced solid tumor such as melanoma, head and neck, liver or kidney cancer. The CDR3 DNA reads TGCAGCGTTTCAGGGATCGGAATCTATGGCTACACCTTC. As protein: CSVSGIGIYGYTF.